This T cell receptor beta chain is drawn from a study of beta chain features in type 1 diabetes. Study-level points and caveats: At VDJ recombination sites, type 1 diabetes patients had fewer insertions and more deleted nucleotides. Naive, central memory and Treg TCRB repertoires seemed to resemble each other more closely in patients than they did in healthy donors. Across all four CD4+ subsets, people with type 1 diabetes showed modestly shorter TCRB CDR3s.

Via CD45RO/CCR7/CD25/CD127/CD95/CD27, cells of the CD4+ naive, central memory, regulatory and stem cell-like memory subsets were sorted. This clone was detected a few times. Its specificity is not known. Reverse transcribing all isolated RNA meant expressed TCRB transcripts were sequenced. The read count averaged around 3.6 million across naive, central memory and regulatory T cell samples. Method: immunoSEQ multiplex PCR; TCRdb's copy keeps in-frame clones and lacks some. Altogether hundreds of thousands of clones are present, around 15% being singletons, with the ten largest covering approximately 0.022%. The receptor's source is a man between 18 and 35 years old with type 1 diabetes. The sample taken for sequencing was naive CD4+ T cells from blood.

The CDR3 DNA reads as TGTGCCAGCAGCACCGAATTCAAGGTGTGGCCCTACGAGCAGTACTTC. Its translation: CASSTEFKVWPYEQYF. V is TRBV21-1 and J is TRBJ2-7. TRBV21-1 is shown as a pseudogene. CDR3 size: 16 residues.